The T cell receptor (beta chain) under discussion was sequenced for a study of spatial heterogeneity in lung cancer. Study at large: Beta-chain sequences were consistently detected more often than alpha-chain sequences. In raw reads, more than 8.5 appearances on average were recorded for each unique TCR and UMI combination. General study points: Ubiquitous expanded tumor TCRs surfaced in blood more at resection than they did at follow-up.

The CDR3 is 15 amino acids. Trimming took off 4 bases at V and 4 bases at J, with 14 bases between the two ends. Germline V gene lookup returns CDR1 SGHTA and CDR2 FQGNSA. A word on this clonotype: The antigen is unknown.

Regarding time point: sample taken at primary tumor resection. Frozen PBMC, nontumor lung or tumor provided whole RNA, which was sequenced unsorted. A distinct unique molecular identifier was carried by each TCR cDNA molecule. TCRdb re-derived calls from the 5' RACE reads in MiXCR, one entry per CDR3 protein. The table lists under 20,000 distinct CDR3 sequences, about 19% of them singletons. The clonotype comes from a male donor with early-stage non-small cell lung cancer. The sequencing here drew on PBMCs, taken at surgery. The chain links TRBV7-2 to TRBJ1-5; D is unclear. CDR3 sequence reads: CASSSHLADNQPQHF. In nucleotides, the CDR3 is TGTGCCAGCAGCTCCCATCTCGCGGATAATCAGCCCCAGCATTTT.